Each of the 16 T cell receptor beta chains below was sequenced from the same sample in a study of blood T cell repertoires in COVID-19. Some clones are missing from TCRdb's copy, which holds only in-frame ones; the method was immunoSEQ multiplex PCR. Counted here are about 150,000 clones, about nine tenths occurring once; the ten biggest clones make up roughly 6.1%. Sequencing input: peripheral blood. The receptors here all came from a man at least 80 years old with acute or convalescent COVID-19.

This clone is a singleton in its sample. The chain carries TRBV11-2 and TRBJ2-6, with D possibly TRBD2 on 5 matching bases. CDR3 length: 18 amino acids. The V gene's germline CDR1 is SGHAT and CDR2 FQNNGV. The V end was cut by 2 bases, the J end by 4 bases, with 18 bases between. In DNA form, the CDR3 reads TGTGCCAGCAGCTTACTGAGACGGGAAAAGAGGGGGGCCAACGTCCTGACTTTC. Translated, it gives CASSLLRREKRGANVLTF.

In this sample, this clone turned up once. CDR3 region: CASSEGTGAGETQYF. CDR3 bases: TGTGCCAGCAGCGAGGGGACAGGGGCTGGGGAGACCCAGTACTTC. V usage is TRBV9 and J usage is TRBJ2-5, with 10 bases aligning to TRBD1. CDR1 is SGDLS, CDR2 YYNGEE, per germline. This CDR3 has 15 residues. Germline trimming cut 3 bases from V and 5 bases from J; bases unmatched to any gene: 7. Combining the CDR3 with reference TRBV9 and TRBJ2-5 gives the whole variable domain DSGVTQTPKHLITATGQRVTLRCSPRSGDLSVYWYQQSLDQGLQFLIQYYNGEERAKGNILERFSAQQFPDLHSELNLSSLELGDSALYFCASSEGTGAGETQYFGPGTRLLVL.

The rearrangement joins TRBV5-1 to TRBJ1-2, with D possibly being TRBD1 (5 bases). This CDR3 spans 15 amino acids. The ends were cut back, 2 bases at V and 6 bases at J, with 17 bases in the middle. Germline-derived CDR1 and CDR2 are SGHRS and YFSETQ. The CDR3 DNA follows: TGCGCCAGCAGCTTAGCACAGGCCTACGGAAATGGCTACACCTTC. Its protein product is CASSLAQAYGNGYTF. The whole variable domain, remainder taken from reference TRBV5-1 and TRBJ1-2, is KAGVTQTPRYLIKTRGQQVTLSCSPISGHRSVSWYQQTPGQGLQFLFEYFSETQRNKGNFPGRFSGRQFSNSRSEMNVSTLELGDSALYLCASSLAQAYGNGYTFGSGTRLTVV.

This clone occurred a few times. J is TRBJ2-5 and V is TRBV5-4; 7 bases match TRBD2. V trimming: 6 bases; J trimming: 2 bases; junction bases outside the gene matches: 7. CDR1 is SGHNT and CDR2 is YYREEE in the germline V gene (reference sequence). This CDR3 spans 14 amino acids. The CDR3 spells CASNAGGSQETQYF. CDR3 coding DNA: TGTGCCAGCAACGCCGGGGGGAGTCAAGAGACCCAGTACTTC.

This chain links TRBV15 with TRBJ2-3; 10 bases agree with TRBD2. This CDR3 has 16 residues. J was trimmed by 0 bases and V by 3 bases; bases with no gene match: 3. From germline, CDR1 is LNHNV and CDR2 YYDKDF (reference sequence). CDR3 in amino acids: CATSRDSGRSTDTQYF. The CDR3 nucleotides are TGTGCCACCAGCAGGGATAGCGGGAGGAGCACAGATACGCAGTATTTT. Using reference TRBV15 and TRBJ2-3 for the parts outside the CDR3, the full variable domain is DAMVIQNPRYQVTQFGKPVTLSCSQTLNHNVMYWYQQKSSQAPKLLFHYYDKDFNNEADTPDNFQSRRPNTSFCFLDIRSPGLGDTAMYLCATSRDSGRSTDTQYFGPGTRLTVL.

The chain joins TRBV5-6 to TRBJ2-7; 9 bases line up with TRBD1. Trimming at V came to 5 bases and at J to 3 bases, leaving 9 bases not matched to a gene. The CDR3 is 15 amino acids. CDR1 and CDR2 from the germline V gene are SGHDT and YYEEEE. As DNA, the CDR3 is TGTGCCAGCAGGTCACGGGACAGGGATAACTACGAGCAGTACTTC. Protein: CASRSRDRDNYEQYF.

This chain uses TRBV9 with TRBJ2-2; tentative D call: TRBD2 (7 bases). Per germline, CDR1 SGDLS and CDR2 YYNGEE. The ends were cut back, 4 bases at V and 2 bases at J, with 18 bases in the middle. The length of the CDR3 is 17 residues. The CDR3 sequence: CASSTPHREGNTGELFF. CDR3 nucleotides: TGTGCCAGCAGCACCCCGCACAGGGAGGGAAACACCGGGGAGCTGTTTTTT. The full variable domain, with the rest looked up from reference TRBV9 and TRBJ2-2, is DSGVTQTPKHLITATGQRVTLRCSPRSGDLSVYWYQQSLDQGLQFLIQYYNGEERAKGNILERFSAQQFPDLHSELNLSSLELGDSALYFCASSTPHREGNTGELFFGEGSRLTVL.

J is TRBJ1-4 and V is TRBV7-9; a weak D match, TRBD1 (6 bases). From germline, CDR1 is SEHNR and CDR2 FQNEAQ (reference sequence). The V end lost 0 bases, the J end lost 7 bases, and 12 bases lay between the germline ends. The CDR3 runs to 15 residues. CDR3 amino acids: CASSLAGGQGEKLFF. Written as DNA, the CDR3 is TGTGCCAGCAGCTTAGCCGGGGGGCAGGGTGAAAAACTGTTTTTT.

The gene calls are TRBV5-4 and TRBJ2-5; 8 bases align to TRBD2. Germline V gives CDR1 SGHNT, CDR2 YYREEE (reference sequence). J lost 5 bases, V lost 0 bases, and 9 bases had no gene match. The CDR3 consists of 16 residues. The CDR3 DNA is TGTGCCAGCAGCTTGGCGGCGGGGGGCGGATGGGAGACCCAGTACTTC. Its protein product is CASSLAAGGGWETQYF.

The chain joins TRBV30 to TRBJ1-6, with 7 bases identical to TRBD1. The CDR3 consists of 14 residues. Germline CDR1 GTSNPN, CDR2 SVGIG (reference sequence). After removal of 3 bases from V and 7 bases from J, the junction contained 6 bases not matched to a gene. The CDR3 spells CAWRETGWNSPLHF. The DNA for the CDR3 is TGTGCCTGGAGGGAGACAGGGTGGAATTCACCCCTCCACTTT.

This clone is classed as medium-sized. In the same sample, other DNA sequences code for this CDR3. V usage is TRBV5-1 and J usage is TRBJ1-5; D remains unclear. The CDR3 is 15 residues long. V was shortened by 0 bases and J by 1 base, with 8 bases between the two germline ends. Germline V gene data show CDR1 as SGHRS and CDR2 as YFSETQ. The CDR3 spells CASSLDGVSNQPQHF. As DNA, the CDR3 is TGCGCCAGCAGCTTGGACGGGGTGAGCAATCAGCCCCAGCATTTT.

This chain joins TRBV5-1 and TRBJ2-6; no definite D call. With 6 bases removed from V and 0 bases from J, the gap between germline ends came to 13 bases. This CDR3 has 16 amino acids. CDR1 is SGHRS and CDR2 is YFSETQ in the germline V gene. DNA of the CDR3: TGCGCCAGCAAGAGGCAGCCACTCTCTGGGGCCAACGTCCTGACTTTC. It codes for CASKRQPLSGANVLTF. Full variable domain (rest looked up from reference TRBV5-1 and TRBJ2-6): KAGVTQTPRYLIKTRGQQVTLSCSPISGHRSVSWYQQTPGQGLQFLFEYFSETQRNKGNFPGRFSGRQFSNSRSEMNVSTLELGDSALYLCASKRQPLSGANVLTFGAGSRLTVL.

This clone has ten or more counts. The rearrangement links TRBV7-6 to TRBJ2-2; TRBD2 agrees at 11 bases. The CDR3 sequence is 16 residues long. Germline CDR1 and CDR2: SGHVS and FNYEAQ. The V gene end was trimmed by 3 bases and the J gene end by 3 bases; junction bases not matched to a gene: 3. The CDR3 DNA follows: TGTGCCAGCAGCTTGGGACTAGCGGCCGACACCGGGGAGCTGTTTTTT. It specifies CASSLGLAADTGELFF.

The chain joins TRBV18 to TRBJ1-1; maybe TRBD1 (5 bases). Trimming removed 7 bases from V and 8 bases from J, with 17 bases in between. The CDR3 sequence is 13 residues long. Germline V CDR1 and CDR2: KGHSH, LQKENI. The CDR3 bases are TGTGCCAGCTTGTCGGGACCGGGGGGAGAAGCTTTCTTT. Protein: CASLSGPGGEAFF.

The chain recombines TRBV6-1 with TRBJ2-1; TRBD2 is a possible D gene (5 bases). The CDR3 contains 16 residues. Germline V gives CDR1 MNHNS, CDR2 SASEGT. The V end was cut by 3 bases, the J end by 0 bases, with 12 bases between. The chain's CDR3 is CASSDQVGSSYNEQFF. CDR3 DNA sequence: TGTGCCAGCAGTGATCAGGTGGGGAGCTCCTACAATGAGCAGTTCTTC.

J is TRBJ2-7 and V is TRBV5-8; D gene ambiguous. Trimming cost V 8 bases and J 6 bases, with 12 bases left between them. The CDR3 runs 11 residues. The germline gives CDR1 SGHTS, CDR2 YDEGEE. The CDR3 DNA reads TGTGCCAGTCGGGTTGTGAGCGAGCAGTACTTC. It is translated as CASRVVSEQYF.